The 22 T cell receptor beta chains reported below all come from one sample, sequenced in a study of CD8+ T cells in alopecia areata. Documented treatment: oral pan-JAK inhibitor, 5-10 mg twice daily. It was cDNA, reverse transcribed from extracted RNA, that served as the sequencing template. The assay was immunoSEQ multiplex PCR, and TCRdb's table has in-frame clones only and misses some. The sample records over 150,000 clones, approximately 60% being singletons. The sequencing used CD4+ T cells sorted from blood, collected at week 4, from a patient treated with tofacitinib. Every receptor here comes from a human donor with alopecia areata.

This clone was seen a handful of times. The genes are TRBV29-1 and TRBJ2-6, with TRBD2 matching over 8 bases. V was pared by 8 bases and J by 0 bases, with 15 bases of the junction left unmatched. The germline gives CDR1 SQVTM, CDR2 ANQGSEA. The CDR3 loop spans 18 amino acids. For the CDR3, the DNA is TGCAGCCCCGGCGGGAGGCAGGGCACGTGCTCTGGGGCCAACGTCCTGACTTTC. Its protein is CSPGGRQGTCSGANVLTF.

The genes are TRBV9 and TRBJ2-3, with D unresolved. V lost 2 bases and J 8 bases, leaving 12 bases between the germline ends. There are 13 residues in the CDR3. The germline gives CDR1 SGDLS, CDR2 YYNGEE. The CDR3 reads CASSVNPSGTQYF. DNA of the CDR3: TGTGCCAGCAGCGTTAACCCCTCGGGTACGCAGTATTTT.

The V and J genes are TRBV7-2 and TRBJ2-7; 8 bases are a match to TRBD1. Germline assignment: CDR1 SGHTA and CDR2 FQGNSA. The CDR3 has 11 amino acids. Losses at the gene ends were 5 bases for V and 7 bases for J; bases not matched to a gene: 1. CDR3 in amino acids: CASSRTGEQYF. CDR3 in DNA: TGTGCCAGCAGCCGGACAGGGGAGCAGTACTTC.

This clone was picked up a small number of times. The chain combines TRBV29-1 with TRBJ1-1; D is undetermined. Germline V gene sequence: CDR1 SQVTM, CDR2 ANQGSEA. There are 12 residues in the CDR3. V was trimmed by 7 bases and J by 1 base, leaving 10 bases between them. The CDR3 bases are TGCAGCGGTTTGGACGGGAACACTGAAGCTTTCTTT. It codes for CSGLDGNTEAFF.

The J gene is TRBJ2-1, the V gene TRBV19; possibly TRBD1 for D (5 bases). CDR3 length: 15 residues. V was shortened by 0 bases and J by 4 bases, with 10 bases between the two germline ends. In germline, CDR1 is LNHDA, CDR2 SQIVND (reference sequence). CDR3: CASSIDQGKYNEQFF. The CDR3 DNA reads TGTGCCAGTAGTATAGATCAGGGCAAGTACAATGAGCAGTTCTTC. Full variable domain (outside the CDR3, taken from reference TRBV19 and TRBJ2-1): DGGITQSPKYLFRKEGQNVTLSCEQNLNHDAMYWYRQDPGQGLRLIYYSQIVNDFQKGDIAEGYSVSREKKESFPLTVTSAQKNPTAFYLCASSIDQGKYNEQFFGPGTRLTVL.

The gene calls are TRBV5-1 and TRBJ2-5, with D tentatively TRBD1 (6 bases). V dropped 4 bases and J dropped 4 bases, with 17 bases sitting between them. Germline CDR1 SGHRS, CDR2 YFSETQ. The length of the CDR3 is 15 residues. The CDR3 DNA reads TGCGCCAGCAGCGCCACCACAGGGTTAAGAGAGACCCAGTACTTC. This codes for CASSATTGLRETQYF. Full variable domain (missing parts from reference TRBV5-1 and TRBJ2-5): KAGVTQTPRYLIKTRGQQVTLSCSPISGHRSVSWYQQTPGQGLQFLFEYFSETQRNKGNFPGRFSGRQFSNSRSEMNVSTLELGDSALYLCASSATTGLRETQYFGPGTRLLVL.

In this sample, this clone turned up a few times. The V and J genes are TRBV18 and TRBJ1-1, with D possibly being TRBD1 (5 bases). Trimming left V 2 bases short and J 6 bases short, with 13 bases between. Germline V gene sequence: CDR1 KGHSH, CDR2 LQKENI. The CDR3 sequence is 14 residues long. This CDR3 reads CASSPGGRTAEAFF. CDR3 DNA: TGTGCCAGCTCACCAGGGGGGAGAACGGCTGAAGCTTTCTTT.

The chain recombines TRBV5-1 with TRBJ2-1; 7 positions agree with TRBD2. Trimming at V came to 3 bases and at J to 2 bases, leaving 5 bases not matched to a gene. This CDR3 is 15 amino acids long. CDR1 is SGHRS and CDR2 is YFSETQ in the germline V gene. The chain's CDR3 is CASSSGTNPYNEQFF. The CDR3 DNA is TGCGCCAGCAGCTCCGGGACTAACCCCTACAATGAGCAGTTCTTC.

The chain combines TRBV5-1 with TRBJ1-2; no clear D. Trimming removed 0 bases at V and 2 bases at J, with 5 bases between. CDR1 is SGHRS, CDR2 YFSETQ, per germline. The CDR3 spans 13 residues. CDR3 sequence (DNA): TGCGCCAGCAGCTTGGAGCTGAACTATGGCTACACCTTC. It yields the protein CASSLELNYGYTF.

The chain recombines TRBV19 with TRBJ2-1; a weak D match, TRBD2 (6 bases). The CDR3 covers 15 residues. Trimming left V 7 bases short and J 4 bases short, with 17 bases between. Per germline, CDR1 LNHDA and CDR2 SQIVND (reference sequence). The DNA of the CDR3 is TGTGCCAGTACCTCAGCCGCGGCGGGGTACAATGAGCAGTTCTTC. Its translation is CASTSAAAGYNEQFF.

This clone came up a few times. The V and J genes are TRBV15 and TRBJ1-4, with D uncertain. From germline, CDR1 is LNHNV and CDR2 YYDKDF (reference sequence). Trimming took off 3 bases at V and 8 bases at J, with 19 bases between the two ends. This CDR3 contains 16 residues. The DNA of the CDR3 is TGTGCCACCAGCAGCCCGTCCCAGGTCCCGCGGGAAAAACTGTTTTTT. Its protein is CATSSPSQVPREKLFF.

The chain combines TRBV25-1 with TRBJ2-7; 11 positions agree with TRBD2. Germline CDR1 and CDR2: MGHDK and SYGVNS. After removal of 4 bases from V and 5 bases from J, the junction contained 7 bases not matched to a gene. There are 15 residues in the CDR3. The CDR3 DNA follows: TGTGCCAGCAGTGCCACTAGCGGGAGAATCCACGAGCAGTACTTC. It codes for CASSATSGRIHEQYF.

This chain links TRBV7-2 with TRBJ1-1, with D perhaps TRBD1 (5 bases). CDR1 and CDR2 from the germline V gene are SGHTA and FQGNSA. V dropped 1 base and J dropped 5 bases, with 14 bases sitting between them. The CDR3 has 15 residues. Here the CDR3 DNA reads TGTGCCAGCAGCTTAGTATCCGGAGGGGAGACTGAAGCTTTCTTT. This encodes CASSLVSGGETEAFF.

This chain joins TRBV30 and TRBJ2-1, with 7 bases fitting TRBD2. This CDR3 has 14 amino acids. Germline V CDR1 and CDR2: GTSNPN, SVGIG (reference sequence). V shed 4 bases and J 6 bases; nucleotides not matched to a gene: 9. CDR3 nucleotide sequence: TGTGCCTGGACGGAGGGGCTAGCGGCCAATGAGCAGTTCTTC. It codes for CAWTEGLAANEQFF.

The chain links TRBV4-2 to TRBJ2-1; maybe TRBD1 (5 bases). The ends were cut back, 0 bases at V and 0 bases at J, with 12 bases in the middle. This CDR3 comprises 17 residues. Per germline, CDR1 LGHNA and CDR2 YNFKEQ. In DNA form, the CDR3 reads TGTGCCAGCAGCCAAGATATCAGGGCGAGCTCCTACAATGAGCAGTTCTTC. Its protein is CASSQDIRASSYNEQFF.

This sequence joins TRBV27 and TRBJ1-4; weak D call: TRBD1 (6 bases). The V gene's germline CDR1 is MNHEY and CDR2 SMNVEV (reference sequence). Trimming pared 3 bases from V and 7 bases from J, leaving 15 bases between. The CDR3 length is 15 residues. The CDR3 nucleotides read TGTGCCAGCAGTTTCAATCAGGGGAGGAGTGAAAAACTGTTTTTT. Amino acid sequence: CASSFNQGRSEKLFF.

This chain uses TRBV27 with TRBJ2-7; tentatively, D is TRBD2 (5 bases). This CDR3 is built from 14 residues. Germline loops: CDR1 MNHEY, CDR2 SMNVEV (reference sequence). Trimming stripped 5 bases from V and 2 bases from J, with 13 bases between. The CDR3 protein is CASSPPGAAYEQYF. The CDR3 DNA reads as TGTGCCAGCAGTCCACCAGGAGCGGCCTACGAGCAGTACTTC.

This clone was detected once. The chain recombines TRBV2 with TRBJ2-5; 7 nucleotides match TRBD2. Germline CDR1 SNHLY, CDR2 FYNNEI. The length of the CDR3 is 17 residues. Losses at the gene ends were 1 base for V and 3 bases for J; bases not matched to a gene: 11. The CDR3 spells CASSEGFGSGREETQYF. The CDR3 DNA reads as TGTGCCAGCAGTGAAGGATTCGGTAGCGGGCGGGAAGAGACCCAGTACTTC.

The chain couples TRBV6-5 to TRBJ2-3, with 10 bases aligning to TRBD1. The CDR3 has 16 residues. Trimming removed 2 bases from V and 4 bases from J; junction bases left unmatched: 6. Germline CDR1 MNHEY, CDR2 SVGAGI. In DNA form, the CDR3 reads TGTGCCAGCAGTTACGGCGGGACAGGGGTGGCAGATACGCAGTATTTT. Translated, it gives CASSYGGTGVADTQYF.

The rearrangement uses TRBV6-5 and TRBJ2-5; perhaps TRBD2 as D (5 bases). Trimming removed 6 bases at V and 5 bases at J, with 13 bases between. This CDR3 is 13 amino acids long. Germline V CDR1 and CDR2: MNHEY, SVGAGI. This chain's CDR3 is CASSPPGSETQYF. Written as DNA, the CDR3 is TGTGCCAGCAGCCCCCCGGGGAGCGAGACCCAGTACTTC.

This clone has only a few counts. This chain joins TRBV6-5 and TRBJ2-5, with D uncertain. Germline V gives CDR1 MNHEY, CDR2 SVGAGI. The V gene lost 8 bases and the J gene lost 1 base, with 5 bases spanning the gap. This CDR3 spans 11 amino acids. CDR3 coding DNA: TGTGCCAGCGGCAGCCAAGAGACCCAGTACTTC. It codes for CASGSQETQYF.

The rearrangement joins TRBV10-3 to TRBJ2-1; D not certain. There are 14 residues in the CDR3. V was cut by 6 bases and J by 6 bases, with 15 bases left in between. The germline V gene has CDR1 ENHRY and CDR2 SYGVKD. The CDR3 DNA follows: TGTGCCATCAGCGCCTGGCAGGTTGGCAATGAGCAGTTCTTC. It codes for CAISAWQVGNEQFF.